This T cell receptor beta chain comes out of a study of molecular identifiers for immune sequencing clone quantification. This clonotype occurred many times. At one end the junction does not follow the germline gene, possibly because of a read error. Previously described methods and listed TCR primers produced bulk TCR libraries. Via MiXCR, TCRdb re-called the PCR reads, giving one row per CDR3 protein. Counted here are over 600,000 distinct CDR3 sequences, just under 20% occurring once; the ten biggest clones make up 0.7% to 1%. CDR1 is SGHTA, CDR2 FQGTGA, per germline. The CDR3 extends over 16 amino acids.

Sequenced: naive CD8+ T cells from blood, with Jurkat cell RNA spiked in. The subset was: FACS-sorted CD8+CD4-CCR7+CD45RA+ naive T cells. The J gene is TRBJ2-1, the V gene TRBV7-3; no clear D. The receptor was derived from a human donor in good health. Some libraries in this study had Jurkat cell RNA spiked in. The CDR3 bases are TGTGCCAGCAGCGTAACCTCTAGTTTGGCCTACAATGAGCAGTTCTTC. Its translation is CASSVTSSLAYNEQFF.